The T cell receptor beta chain described here comes from a study of blood T cell repertoires in COVID-19. Across the study: COVID-19 samples collected from the United States, Italy and Spain covered acute and convalescent phases. Sources were T cells, B-cell-depleted T cells, or PBMCs; the material itself was cDNA or gDNA.

In the source study's methods: Estimation of nucleated cell counts relied on the amplification of reference gene primers. Libraries were prepared by immunoSEQ multiplex PCR; TCRdb keeps only in-frame clonotypes and omits some of them. The V and J calls and clone size are taken from that table; D and trimming were inferred from the DNA. The data show around 180,000 clones, about 82% seen once. CDR3 length equals 15 residues. CDR1 is MNHNS, CDR2 SASEGT, per germline. V lost 1 base and J lost 1, with 10 bases in between. The sequenced sample was peripheral blood. The gene calls are TRBV6-1 and TRBJ1-1; D is unresolved. The source is a woman in her twenties or thirties with acute or convalescent COVID-19. In DNA, the CDR3 is TGTGCCAGCAGTGAAGAGGAGCAGAGGAACACTGAAGCTTTCTTT. Its translation is CASSEEEQRNTEAFF.